These 13 T cell receptor beta chains came from one sample sequenced in a study of graft-versus-host responses after intestinal transplantation. The antigens of these receptors remain unknown. Sequencing used immunoSEQ multiplex PCR; TCRdb keeps in-frame clones, though not all of them. The sample holds approximately 120,000 clones, more than 90% seen once. The sample was unstimulated CD4+ T cells sorted from spleen or lymph node cells, taken before intestinal transplant. These receptors were collected from a human donor who received an intestinal transplant.

This clone has just one count. This sequence joins TRBV7-3 and TRBJ1-2; unclear D gene. The CDR3 has 17 amino acids. Germline V gene data show CDR1 as SGHTA and CDR2 as FQGTGA. V was pared by 3 bases and J by 4 bases, with 21 bases between. The CDR3 spells CASSFPLGKKEGYGYTF. CDR3 nucleotide sequence: TGTGCCAGCAGCTTCCCGCTGGGGAAAAAGGAAGGCTATGGCTACACCTTC.

The chain has TRBV18 and TRBJ2-7, with TRBD2 as a possible D gene (5 bases). The V and J ends lost 1 base and 7 bases respectively, with 17 bases between them. CDR3 length equals 15 residues. Germline assignment: CDR1 KGHSH and CDR2 LQKENI. CDR3 residues: CASSPRNSRTEEQYF. CDR3 DNA: TGTGCCAGCTCACCACGGAACAGCAGGACTGAAGAGCAGTACTTC.

The chain carries TRBV5-1 and TRBJ2-1; TRBD1 matches at 8 bases. V shed 0 bases and J 6 bases; nucleotides not matched to a gene: 8. This CDR3 has 16 amino acids. CDR1 is SGHRS, CDR2 YFSETQ, per germline. CDR3 protein: CASSLVPQGAGNEQFF. The CDR3 DNA is TGCGCCAGCAGCTTGGTTCCCCAGGGGGCCGGCAATGAGCAGTTCTTC.

The chain couples TRBV2 to TRBJ2-7, with 7 positions matching TRBD1. Germline CDR1 is SNHLY and CDR2 is FYNNEI. CDR3 length equals 13 residues. V lost 7 bases, J lost 2 bases, and 5 bases stayed unmatched. CDR3: CASTGTVPYEQYF. For the CDR3, the DNA is TGTGCCAGCACCGGGACAGTCCCCTACGAGCAGTACTTC. The variable domain in full, with the rest retrieved from reference TRBV2 and TRBJ2-7, is EPEVTQTPSHQVTQMGQEVILRCVPISNHLYFYWYRQILGQKVEFLVSFYNNEISEKSEIFDDQFSVERPDGSNFTLKIRSTKLEDSAMYFCASTGTVPYEQYFGPGTRLTVT.

J is TRBJ2-5 and V is TRBV6-4; possibly TRBD1 for D (6 bases). Germline V gives CDR1 MRHNA, CDR2 SNTAGT. The V gene lost 2 bases and the J gene lost 5 bases, with 24 bases spanning the gap. CDR3 length equals 18 residues. The CDR3 sequence: CASSDGRGRPLVWETQYF. CDR3 nucleotide sequence: TGTGCCAGCAGTGACGGCAGGGGTAGACCCCTGGTCTGGGAGACCCAGTACTTC.

The chain employs TRBV11-3 and TRBJ2-5; 12 bases map to TRBD2. This CDR3 spans 19 amino acids. V dropped 5 bases and J dropped 5; count of bases not matched to a gene: 18. Germline V CDR1 and CDR2: SGHNT, YENEEA. CDR3 sequence: CASSNAWVPSGGAFETQYF. For the CDR3, the DNA is TGTGCCAGCAGCAACGCTTGGGTCCCTAGCGGGGGGGCTTTCGAGACCCAGTACTTC.

This rearrangement joins TRBV30 to TRBJ2-3; 11 bases map to TRBD2. CDR1 and CDR2 from the germline V gene are GTSNPN and SVGIG (reference sequence). The V segment lost 2 bases and the J segment 4 bases; nucleotides outside the gene matches: 8. This CDR3 is 16 amino acids long. The CDR3 reads CAWSSRLAGRADTQYF. Written as DNA, the CDR3 is TGTGCCTGGAGTTCTCGACTAGCGGGGAGAGCAGATACGCAGTATTTT.

V gene TRBV2 combines with J gene TRBJ1-5; D might be TRBD1 (6 bases). Germline CDR1 is SNHLY and CDR2 is FYNNEI. V was clipped by 6 bases and J by 0 bases, with 12 bases between them. The CDR3 is 15 residues long. The chain's CDR3 is CASSQQGNSNQPQHF. DNA of the CDR3: TGTGCCAGCAGCCAGCAGGGGAATAGCAATCAGCCCCAGCATTTT.

This chain uses TRBV6-6 with TRBJ2-5, with D perhaps being TRBD1 or TRBD2 (5 bases each). CDR3 length: 14 residues. The V end lost 2 bases, the J end lost 4 bases, and 11 bases lay between the germline ends. CDR1 is MNHNY and CDR2 is SVGAGI in the germline V gene (reference sequence). The chain's CDR3 is CASSYGGSGETQYF. In DNA, the CDR3 is TGTGCCAGCAGTTACGGGGGATCGGGAGAGACCCAGTACTTC.

The chain joins TRBV6-1 to TRBJ1-4, with a possible D match to TRBD1 (6 bases). This CDR3 is 14 amino acids long. Between the trimmed V and J ends, which lost 3 bases and 8 bases, there was a span of 13 bases. Germline values: CDR1 MNHNS, CDR2 SASEGT. The chain's CDR3 is CASSEVRRGEKLFF. The CDR3 nucleotides are TGTGCCAGCAGTGAGGTTCGGAGGGGGGAAAAACTGTTTTTT.

This clone was picked up a small number of times. This chain connects TRBV7-2 to TRBJ2-7, with a weak D call TRBD1 (6 bases). CDR3 length: 14 residues. From germline, CDR1 is SGHTA and CDR2 FQGNSA. V dropped 3 bases and J dropped 3 bases, with 12 bases sitting between them. The CDR3 loop is CASSFDRLHYEQYF. In nucleotides, the CDR3 is TGTGCCAGCAGCTTCGACAGGTTGCACTACGAGCAGTACTTC.

This clone occurred once. The chain employs TRBV9 and TRBJ2-1; no definite D call. This CDR3 contains 14 residues. Trimming took 0 bases from V and 9 from J, leaving 13 bases between them. Germline loops: CDR1 SGDLS, CDR2 YYNGEE. The CDR3: CASSVDRVGREQFF. DNA of the CDR3: TGTGCCAGCAGCGTAGATAGAGTGGGTCGTGAGCAGTTCTTC.

This chain uses TRBV5-1 with TRBJ1-4; D gene unclear. The CDR3 is 14 residues long. With 2 bases removed from V and 3 bases from J, the gap between germline ends came to 8 bases. Germline lookup yields CDR1 SGHRS and CDR2 YFSETQ. CDR3: CASSFGGSNEKLFF. The CDR3 DNA is TGCGCCAGCAGCTTTGGCGGATCTAATGAAAAACTGTTTTTT.